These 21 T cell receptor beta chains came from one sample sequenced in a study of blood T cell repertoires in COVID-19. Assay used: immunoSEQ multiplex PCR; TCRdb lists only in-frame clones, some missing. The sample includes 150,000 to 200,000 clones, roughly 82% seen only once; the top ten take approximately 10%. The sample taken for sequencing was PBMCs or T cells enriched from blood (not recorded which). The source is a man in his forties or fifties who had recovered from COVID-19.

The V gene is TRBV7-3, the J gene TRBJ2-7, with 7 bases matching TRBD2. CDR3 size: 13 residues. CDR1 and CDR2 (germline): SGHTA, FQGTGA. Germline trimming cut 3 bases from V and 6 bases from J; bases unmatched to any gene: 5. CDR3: CASSFSGRGEQYF. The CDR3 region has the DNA TGTGCCAGCAGCTTCTCAGGGAGGGGCGAGCAGTACTTC.

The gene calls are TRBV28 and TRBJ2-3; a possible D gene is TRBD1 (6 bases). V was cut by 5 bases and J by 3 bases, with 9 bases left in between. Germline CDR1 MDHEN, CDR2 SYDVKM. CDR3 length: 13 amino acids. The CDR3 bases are TGTGCCAGCAGTGCCCAGGGGACAGATACGCAGTATTTT. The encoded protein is CASSAQGTDTQYF.

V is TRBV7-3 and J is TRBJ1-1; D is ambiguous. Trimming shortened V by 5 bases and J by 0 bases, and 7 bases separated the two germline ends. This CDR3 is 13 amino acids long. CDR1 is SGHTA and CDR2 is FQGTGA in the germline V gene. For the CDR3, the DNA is TGTGCCAGCAGCCCACAGATGAACACTGAAGCTTTCTTT. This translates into CASSPQMNTEAFF.

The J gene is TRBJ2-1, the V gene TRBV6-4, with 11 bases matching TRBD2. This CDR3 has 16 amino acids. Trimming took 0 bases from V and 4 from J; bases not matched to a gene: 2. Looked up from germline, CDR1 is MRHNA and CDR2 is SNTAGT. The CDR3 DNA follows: TGTGCCAGCAGTGACTCCGGGACTAGCGGTTACAATGAGCAGTTCTTC. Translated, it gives CASSDSGTSGYNEQFF.

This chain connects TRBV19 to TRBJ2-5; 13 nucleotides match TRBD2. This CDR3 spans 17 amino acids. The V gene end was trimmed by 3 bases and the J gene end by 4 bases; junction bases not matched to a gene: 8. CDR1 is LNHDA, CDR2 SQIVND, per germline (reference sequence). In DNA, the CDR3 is TGTGCCAGTAGTATCCTAGGACTAGCGGGGGCTCGAGAGACCCAGTACTTC. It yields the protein CASSILGLAGARETQYF.

The CDR3 DNA is TGCGCCAGCAGCTTGGGCGGGAGGGCGACAGATACGCAGTATTTT. It encodes CASSLGGRATDTQYF. The chain employs TRBV5-1 and TRBJ2-3; the match to TRBD2 covers 9 bases. CDR3 length: 15 residues. Per the germline V gene, CDR1 is SGHRS and CDR2 is YFSETQ. V was clipped by 0 bases and J by 3 bases; unmatched bases: 2.

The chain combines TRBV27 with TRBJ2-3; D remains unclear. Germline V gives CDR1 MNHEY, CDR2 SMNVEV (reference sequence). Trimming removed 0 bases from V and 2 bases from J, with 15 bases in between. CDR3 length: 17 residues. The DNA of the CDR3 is TGTGCCAGCAGTTTATCCATCTCTAACCTCCCCACAGATACGCAGTATTTT. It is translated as CASSLSISNLPTDTQYF.

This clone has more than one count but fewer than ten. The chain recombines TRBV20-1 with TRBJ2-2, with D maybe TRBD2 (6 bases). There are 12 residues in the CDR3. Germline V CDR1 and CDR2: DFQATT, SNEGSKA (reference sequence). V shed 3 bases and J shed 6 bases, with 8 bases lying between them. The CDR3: CSASGRPGELFF. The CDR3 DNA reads TGCAGTGCTAGTGGGAGGCCCGGGGAGCTGTTTTTT.

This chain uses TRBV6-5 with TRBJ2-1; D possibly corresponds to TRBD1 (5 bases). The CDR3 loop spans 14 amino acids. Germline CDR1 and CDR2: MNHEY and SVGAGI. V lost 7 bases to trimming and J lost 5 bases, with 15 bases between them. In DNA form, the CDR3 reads TGTGCCAGCAAAAAGGACAACTCTAACAATGAGCAGTTCTTC. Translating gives CASKKDNSNNEQFF.

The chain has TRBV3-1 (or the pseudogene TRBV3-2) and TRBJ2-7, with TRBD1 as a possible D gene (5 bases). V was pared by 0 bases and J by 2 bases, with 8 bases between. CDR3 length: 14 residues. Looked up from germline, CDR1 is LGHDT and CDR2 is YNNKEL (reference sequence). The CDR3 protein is CASSQEQDTYEQYF. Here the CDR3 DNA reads TGTGCCAGCAGCCAAGAACAGGATACCTACGAGCAGTACTTC.

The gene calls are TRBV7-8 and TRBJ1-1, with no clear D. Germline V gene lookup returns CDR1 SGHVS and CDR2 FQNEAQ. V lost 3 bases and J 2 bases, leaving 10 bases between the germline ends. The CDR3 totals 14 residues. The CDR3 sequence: CASSFLDLNTEAFF. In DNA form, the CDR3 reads TGTGCCAGCAGCTTCTTAGATCTAAACACTGAAGCTTTCTTT. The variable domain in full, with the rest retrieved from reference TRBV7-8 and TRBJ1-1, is GAGVSQSPRYKVAKRGQDVALRCDPISGHVSLFWYQQALGQGPEFLTYFQNEAQLDKSGLPSDRFFAERPEGSVSTLKIQRTQQEDSAVYLCASSFLDLNTEAFFGQGTRLTVV.

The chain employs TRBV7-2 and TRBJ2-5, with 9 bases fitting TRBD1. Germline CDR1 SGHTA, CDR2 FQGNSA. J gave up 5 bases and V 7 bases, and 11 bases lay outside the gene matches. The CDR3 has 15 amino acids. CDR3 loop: CASTPQGASQETQYF. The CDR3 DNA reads TGTGCCAGCACCCCACAGGGGGCGAGTCAGGAGACCCAGTACTTC.

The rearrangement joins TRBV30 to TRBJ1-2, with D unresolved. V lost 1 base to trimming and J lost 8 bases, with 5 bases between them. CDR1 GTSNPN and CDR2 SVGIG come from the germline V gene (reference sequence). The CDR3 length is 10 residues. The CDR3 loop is CAWSGGGYTF. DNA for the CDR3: TGTGCCTGGAGTGGCGGCGGCTACACCTTC.

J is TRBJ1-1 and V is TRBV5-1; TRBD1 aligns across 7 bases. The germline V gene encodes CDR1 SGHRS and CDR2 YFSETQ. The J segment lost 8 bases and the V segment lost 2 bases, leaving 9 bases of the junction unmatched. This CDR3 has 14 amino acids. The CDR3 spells CASSFRQGPIEAFF. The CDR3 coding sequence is TGCGCCAGCAGCTTTAGACAGGGTCCTATCGAAGCTTTCTTT.

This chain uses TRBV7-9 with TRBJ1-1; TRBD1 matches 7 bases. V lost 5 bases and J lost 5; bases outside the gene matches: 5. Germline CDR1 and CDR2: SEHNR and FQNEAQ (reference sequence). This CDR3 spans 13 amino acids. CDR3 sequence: CASSPTGETEAFF. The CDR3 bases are TGTGCCAGCAGCCCTACAGGGGAGACTGAAGCTTTCTTT.

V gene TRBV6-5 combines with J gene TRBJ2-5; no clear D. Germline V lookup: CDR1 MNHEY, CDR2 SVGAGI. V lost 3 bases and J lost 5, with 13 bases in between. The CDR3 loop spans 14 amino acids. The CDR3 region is CASSYNSPPETQYF. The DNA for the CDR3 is TGTGCCAGCAGTTATAATTCTCCTCCGGAGACCCAGTACTTC.

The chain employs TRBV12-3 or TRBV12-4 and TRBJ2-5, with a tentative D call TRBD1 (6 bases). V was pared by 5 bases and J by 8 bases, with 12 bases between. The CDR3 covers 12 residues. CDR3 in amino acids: CASSQDRSTQYF. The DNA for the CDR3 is TGTGCCAGCAGTCAAGACAGGTCAACCCAGTACTTC.

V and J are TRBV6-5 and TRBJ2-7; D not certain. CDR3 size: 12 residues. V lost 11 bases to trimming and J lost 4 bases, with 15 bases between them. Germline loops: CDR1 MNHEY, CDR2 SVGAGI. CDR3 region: CAAGLGQYEQYF. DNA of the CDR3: TGTGCCGCTGGTCTAGGCCAATACGAGCAGTACTTC.

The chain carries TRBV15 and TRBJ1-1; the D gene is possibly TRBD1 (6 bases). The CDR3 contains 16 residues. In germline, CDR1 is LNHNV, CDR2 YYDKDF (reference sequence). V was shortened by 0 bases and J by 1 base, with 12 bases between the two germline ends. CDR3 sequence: CATSRDGGAGNTEAFF. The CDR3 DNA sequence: TGTGCCACCAGCAGAGATGGGGGGGCAGGGAACACTGAAGCTTTCTTT.

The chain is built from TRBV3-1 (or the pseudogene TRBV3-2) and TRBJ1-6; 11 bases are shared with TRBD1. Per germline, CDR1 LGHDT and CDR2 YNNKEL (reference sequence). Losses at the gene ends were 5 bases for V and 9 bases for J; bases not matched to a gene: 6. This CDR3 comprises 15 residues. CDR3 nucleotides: TGTGCCAGCAGCTCCCAGGGACAGGGGGGTTCACCCCTCCACTTT. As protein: CASSSQGQGGSPLHF.

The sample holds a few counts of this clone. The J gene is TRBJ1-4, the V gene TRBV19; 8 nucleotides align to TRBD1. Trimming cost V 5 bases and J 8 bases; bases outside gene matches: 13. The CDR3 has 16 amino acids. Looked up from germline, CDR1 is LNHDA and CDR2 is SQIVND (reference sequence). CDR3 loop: CASSRTDGQGREKLFF. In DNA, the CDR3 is TGTGCCAGTAGTCGGACAGATGGACAGGGAAGAGAAAAACTGTTTTTT.